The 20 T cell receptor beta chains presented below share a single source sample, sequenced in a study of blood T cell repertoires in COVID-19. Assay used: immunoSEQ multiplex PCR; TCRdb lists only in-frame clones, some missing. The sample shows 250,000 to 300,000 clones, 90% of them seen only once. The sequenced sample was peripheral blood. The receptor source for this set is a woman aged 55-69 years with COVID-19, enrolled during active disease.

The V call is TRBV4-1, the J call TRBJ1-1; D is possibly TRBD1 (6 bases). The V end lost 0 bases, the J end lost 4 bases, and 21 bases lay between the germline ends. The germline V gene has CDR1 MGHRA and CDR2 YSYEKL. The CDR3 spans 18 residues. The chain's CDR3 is CASSQERGNRDWGTEAFF. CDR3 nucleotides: TGCGCCAGCAGCCAAGAAAGGGGGAATAGAGACTGGGGCACTGAAGCTTTCTTT.

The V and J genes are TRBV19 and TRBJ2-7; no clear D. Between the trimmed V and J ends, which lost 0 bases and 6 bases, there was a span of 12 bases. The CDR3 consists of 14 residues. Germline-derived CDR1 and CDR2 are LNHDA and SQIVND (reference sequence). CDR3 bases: TGTGCCAGTAGTATAGATTCCAGGCTTGGCGAGCAGTACTTC. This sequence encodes CASSIDSRLGEQYF.

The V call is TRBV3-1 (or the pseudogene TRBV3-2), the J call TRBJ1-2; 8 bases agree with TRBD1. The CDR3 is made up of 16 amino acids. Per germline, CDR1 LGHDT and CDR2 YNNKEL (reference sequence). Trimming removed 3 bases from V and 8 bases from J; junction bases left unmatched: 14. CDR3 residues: CASSHGISQGEYGYTF. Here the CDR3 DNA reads TGTGCCAGCAGCCATGGGATTTCACAGGGGGAATACGGCTACACCTTC.

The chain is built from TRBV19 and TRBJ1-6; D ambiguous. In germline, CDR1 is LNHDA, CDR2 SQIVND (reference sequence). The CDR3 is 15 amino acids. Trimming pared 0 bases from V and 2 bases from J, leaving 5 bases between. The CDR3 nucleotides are TGTGCCAGTAGTATAGACGGGACCTATAATTCACCCCTCCACTTT. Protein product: CASSIDGTYNSPLHF.

This CDR3 is CASSQDRQTNYGYTF. CDR3 bases: TGCGCCAGCAGCCAAGACCGACAGACAAACTATGGCTACACCTTC. J is TRBJ1-2 and V is TRBV4-3; weak D call: TRBD1 (5 bases). CDR3 length: 15 residues. In germline, CDR1 is LGHNA, CDR2 YSLEER. Between the trimmed V and J ends, which lost 0 bases and 2 bases, there was a span of 10 bases.

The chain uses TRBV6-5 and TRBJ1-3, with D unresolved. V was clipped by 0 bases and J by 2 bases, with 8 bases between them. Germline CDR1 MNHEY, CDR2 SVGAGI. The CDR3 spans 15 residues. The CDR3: CASSYSSSAGNTIYF. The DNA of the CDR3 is TGTGCCAGCAGTTACTCTAGTTCGGCTGGAAACACCATATATTTT.

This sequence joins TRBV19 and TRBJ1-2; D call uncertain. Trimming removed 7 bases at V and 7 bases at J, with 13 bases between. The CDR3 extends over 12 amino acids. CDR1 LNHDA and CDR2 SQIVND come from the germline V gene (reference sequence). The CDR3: CASTSTPGGYTF. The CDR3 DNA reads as TGTGCCAGTACATCCACACCGGGTGGCTACACCTTC.

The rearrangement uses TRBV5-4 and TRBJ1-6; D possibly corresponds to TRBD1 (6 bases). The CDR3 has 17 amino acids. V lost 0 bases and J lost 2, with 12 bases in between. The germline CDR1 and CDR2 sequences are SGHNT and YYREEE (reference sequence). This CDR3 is CASSLAPDRAYNSPLHF. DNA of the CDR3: TGTGCCAGCAGCTTGGCTCCGGACAGAGCCTATAATTCACCCCTCCACTTT.

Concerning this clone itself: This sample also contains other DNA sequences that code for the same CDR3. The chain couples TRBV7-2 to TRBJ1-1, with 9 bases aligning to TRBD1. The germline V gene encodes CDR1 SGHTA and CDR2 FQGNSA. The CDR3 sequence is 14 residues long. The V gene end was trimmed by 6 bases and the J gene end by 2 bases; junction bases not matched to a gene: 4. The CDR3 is CASSPGQGNTEAFF. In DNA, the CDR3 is TGTGCCAGCAGTCCGGGACAGGGCAACACTGAAGCTTTCTTT.

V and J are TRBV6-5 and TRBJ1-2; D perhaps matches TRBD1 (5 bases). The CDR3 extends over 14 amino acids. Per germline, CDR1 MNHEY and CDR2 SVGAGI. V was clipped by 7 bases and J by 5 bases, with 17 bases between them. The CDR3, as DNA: TGTGCCAGCAAAGGGGCACCCTATGGGTATGGCTACACCTTC. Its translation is CASKGAPYGYGYTF.

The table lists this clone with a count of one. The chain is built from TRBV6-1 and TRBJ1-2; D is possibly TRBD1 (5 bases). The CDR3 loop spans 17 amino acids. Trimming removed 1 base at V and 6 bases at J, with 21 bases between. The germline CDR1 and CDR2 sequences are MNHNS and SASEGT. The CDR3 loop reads CASSEGWGGFNVDGYTF. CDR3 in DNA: TGTGCCAGCAGTGAAGGTTGGGGGGGTTTTAATGTGGATGGCTACACCTTC.

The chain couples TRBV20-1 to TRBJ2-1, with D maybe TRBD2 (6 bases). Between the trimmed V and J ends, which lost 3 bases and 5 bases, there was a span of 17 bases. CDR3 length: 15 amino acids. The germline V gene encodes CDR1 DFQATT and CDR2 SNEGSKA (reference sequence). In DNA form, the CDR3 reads TGCAGTGCTAGTATCCTAGCGAGACACAACAATGAGCAGTTCTTC. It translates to CSASILARHNNEQFF.

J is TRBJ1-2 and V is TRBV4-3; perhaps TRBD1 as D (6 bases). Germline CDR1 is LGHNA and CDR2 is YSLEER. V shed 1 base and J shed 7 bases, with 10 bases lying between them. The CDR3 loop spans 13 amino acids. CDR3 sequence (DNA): TGCGCCAGCAGCCAAGCAGGGGCGGGTGGCTACACCTTC. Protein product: CASSQAGAGGYTF.

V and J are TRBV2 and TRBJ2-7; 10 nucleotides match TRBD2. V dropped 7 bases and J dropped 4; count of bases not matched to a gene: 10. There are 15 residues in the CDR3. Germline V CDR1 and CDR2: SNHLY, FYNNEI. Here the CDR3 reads CASKGGFSGGYEQYF. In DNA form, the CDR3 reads TGTGCCAGCAAAGGAGGTTTTAGCGGGGGGTACGAGCAGTACTTC.

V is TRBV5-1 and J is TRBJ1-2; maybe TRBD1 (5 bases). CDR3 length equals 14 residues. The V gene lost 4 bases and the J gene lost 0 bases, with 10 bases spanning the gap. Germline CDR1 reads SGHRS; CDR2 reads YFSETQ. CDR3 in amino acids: CASSLRQPNYGYTF. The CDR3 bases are TGCGCCAGCAGCCTTCGACAGCCTAACTATGGCTACACCTTC. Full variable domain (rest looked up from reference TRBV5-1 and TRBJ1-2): KAGVTQTPRYLIKTRGQQVTLSCSPISGHRSVSWYQQTPGQGLQFLFEYFSETQRNKGNFPGRFSGRQFSNSRSEMNVSTLELGDSALYLCASSLRQPNYGYTFGSGTRLTVV.

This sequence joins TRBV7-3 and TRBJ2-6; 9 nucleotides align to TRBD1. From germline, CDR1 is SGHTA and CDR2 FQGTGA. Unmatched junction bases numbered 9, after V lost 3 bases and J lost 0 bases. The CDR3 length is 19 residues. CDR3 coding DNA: TGTGCCAGCAGCTTGGGACAGGGAGGGATTTTCTCTGGGGCCAACGTCCTGACTTTC. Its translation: CASSLGQGGIFSGANVLTF.

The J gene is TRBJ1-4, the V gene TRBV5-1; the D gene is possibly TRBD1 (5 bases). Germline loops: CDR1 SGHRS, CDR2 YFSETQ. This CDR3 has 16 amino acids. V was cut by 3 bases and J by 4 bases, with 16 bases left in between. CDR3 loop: CASSWRGSGLNEKLFF. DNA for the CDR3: TGCGCCAGCAGCTGGAGGGGTTCGGGGCTTAATGAAAAACTGTTTTTT.

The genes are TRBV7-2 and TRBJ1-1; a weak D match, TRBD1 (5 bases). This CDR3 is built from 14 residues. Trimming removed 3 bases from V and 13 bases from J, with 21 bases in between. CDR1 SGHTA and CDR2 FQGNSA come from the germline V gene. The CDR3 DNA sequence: TGTGCCAGCAGCTTCCTGCGGGGCGGTACATATAATTTCTTT. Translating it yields CASSFLRGGTYNFF.

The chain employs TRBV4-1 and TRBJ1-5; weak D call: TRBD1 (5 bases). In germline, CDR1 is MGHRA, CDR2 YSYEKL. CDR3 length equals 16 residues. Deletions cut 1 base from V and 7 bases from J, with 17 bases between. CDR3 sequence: CASSQVGFADKQPQHF. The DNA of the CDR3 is TGCGCCAGCAGCCAAGTTGGGTTCGCGGACAAACAGCCCCAGCATTTT.

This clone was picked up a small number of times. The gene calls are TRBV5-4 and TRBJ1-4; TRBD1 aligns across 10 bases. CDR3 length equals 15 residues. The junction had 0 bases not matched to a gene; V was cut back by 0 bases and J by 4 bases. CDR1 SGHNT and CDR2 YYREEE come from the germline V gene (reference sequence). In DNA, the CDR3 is TGTGCCAGCAGCTTGGGGACAGGGGGTAATGAAAAACTGTTTTTT. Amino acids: CASSLGTGGNEKLFF. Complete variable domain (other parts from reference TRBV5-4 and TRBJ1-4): ETGVTQSPTHLIKTRGQQVTLRCSSQSGHNTVSWYQQALGQGPQFIFQYYREEENGRGNFPPRFSGLQFPNYSSELNVNALELDDSALYLCASSLGTGGNEKLFFGSGTQLSVL.